Listed here are 28 T cell receptor beta chains from one sample, sequenced in a study of cytomegalovirus exposure and HLA in healthy donors. PCR used 60 Vbeta primers and 13 Jbeta primers. The repertoire was sequenced with immunoSEQ multiplex PCR; TCRdb's copy has only in-frame clones and lacks some. The sample contains more than 85,000 clones, around 86% of which appear only once. Sequencing used PBMCs. The receptors were sampled from a man aged 35 to 55 in good health and CMV-seronegative.

The chain combines TRBV29-1 with TRBJ1-2, with 9 bases identical to TRBD1. The CDR3 is 15 amino acids. Germline-derived CDR1 and CDR2 are SQVTM and ANQGSEA. The junction had 13 bases not matched to a gene; V was cut back by 7 bases and J by 4 bases. The CDR3 sequence: CSASPGQGGFYGYTF. In DNA, the CDR3 is TGCAGCGCGTCTCCGGGACAGGGAGGTTTCTATGGCTACACCTTC.

V and J are TRBV15 and TRBJ1-2, with 9 bases that match TRBD1. J gave up 8 bases and V 2 bases, and 3 bases lay outside the gene matches. Germline V gives CDR1 LNHNV, CDR2 YYDKDF (reference sequence). The CDR3 runs to 13 residues. The CDR3: CATSRPGQGGYTF. Here the CDR3 DNA reads TGTGCCACCAGCAGACCGGGACAGGGCGGCTACACCTTC.

V is TRBV2 and J is TRBJ1-5, with D perhaps matching TRBD1 (5 bases). The CDR3 is 13 amino acids. Germline V gene data show CDR1 as SNHLY and CDR2 as FYNNEI. V was cut by 6 bases and J by 2 bases, with 8 bases left in between. CDR3 sequence (DNA): TGTGCCAGCAGCACGACAGGCAATCAGCCCCAGCATTTT. Translating it yields CASSTTGNQPQHF. Using reference TRBV2 and TRBJ1-5 for the parts outside the CDR3, the full variable domain is EPEVTQTPSHQVTQMGQEVILRCVPISNHLYFYWYRQILGQKVEFLVSFYNNEISEKSEIFDDQFSVERPDGSNFTLKIRSTKLEDSAMYFCASSTTGNQPQHFGDGTRLSIL.

The CDR3 region has the DNA TGTGCCAGTAGTATTGGGCAGGGGGCTGAAGCTTTCTTT. This sequence encodes CASSIGQGAEAFF. The rearrangement uses TRBV19 and TRBJ1-1; TRBD1 agrees at 7 bases. There are 13 residues in the CDR3. The germline gives CDR1 LNHDA, CDR2 SQIVND (reference sequence). V shed 3 bases, J shed 6 bases, and the junction held 4 bases outside the gene matches.

In its sample, this clone was seen once. V usage is TRBV19 and J usage is TRBJ2-2; 7 bases map to TRBD1. J gave up 5 bases and V 3 bases, and 9 bases lay outside the gene matches. This CDR3 contains 16 residues. Germline V gene data show CDR1 as LNHDA and CDR2 as SQIVND (reference sequence). CDR3: CASSMYWDSRTGELFF. DNA of the CDR3: TGTGCCAGTAGTATGTACTGGGACAGCCGGACCGGGGAGCTGTTTTTT. Full variable domain (outside the CDR3, taken from reference TRBV19 and TRBJ2-2): DGGITQSPKYLFRKEGQNVTLSCEQNLNHDAMYWYRQDPGQGLRLIYYSQIVNDFQKGDIAEGYSVSREKKESFPLTVTSAQKNPTAFYLCASSMYWDSRTGELFFGEGSRLTVL.

The V gene is TRBV2, the J gene TRBJ2-3; 11 nucleotides line up with TRBD2. The CDR3 is 18 amino acids. Trimming at V came to 5 bases and at J to 3 bases, leaving 13 bases not matched to a gene. Germline V CDR1 and CDR2: SNHLY, FYNNEI. This chain's CDR3 is CASSLSRASGGITDTQYF. In DNA, the CDR3 is TGTGCCAGCAGTCTCTCAAGGGCTAGCGGGGGGATAACAGATACGCAGTATTTT.

The V call is TRBV7-8, the J call TRBJ1-4, with a possible D match to TRBD1 (6 bases). Germline V CDR1 and CDR2: SGHVS, FQNEAQ. Trimming stripped 5 bases from V and 6 bases from J, with 10 bases between. CDR3 length: 13 residues. As DNA, the CDR3 is TGTGCCAGCAGCGTCAGGGGTGATGAAAAACTGTTTTTT. Residues: CASSVRGDEKLFF.

This clone was seen just once. The rearrangement links TRBV19 to TRBJ2-2; 9 bases are a match to TRBD1. Germline V gene lookup returns CDR1 LNHDA and CDR2 SQIVND (reference sequence). V lost 5 bases and J lost 7; bases outside the gene matches: 8. The CDR3 contains 15 residues. The CDR3 sequence: CASSAAGQGFGELFF. In DNA form, the CDR3 reads TGTGCCAGTAGTGCCGCCGGACAGGGGTTCGGGGAGCTGTTTTTT.

V gene TRBV5-6 combines with J gene TRBJ2-7; D possibly corresponds to TRBD1 (5 bases). V lost 1 base and J 0 bases, leaving 14 bases between the germline ends. The CDR3 extends over 16 amino acids. CDR1 is SGHDT, CDR2 YYEEEE, per germline. DNA of the CDR3: TGTGCCAGCAGCTTGATGCGAGGACACTTCTCCTACGAGCAGTACTTC. Translated: CASSLMRGHFSYEQYF.

V and J are TRBV7-2 and TRBJ1-4, with D unresolved. V was pared by 5 bases and J by 7 bases, with 11 bases between. The CDR3 has 13 residues. Germline V gene sequence: CDR1 SGHTA, CDR2 FQGNSA. CDR3 loop: CASSGRVAEKLFF. DNA for the CDR3: TGTGCCAGCAGCGGGAGAGTGGCTGAAAAACTGTTTTTT. The full variable domain, rest sourced from reference TRBV7-2 and TRBJ1-4, is GAGVSQSPSNKVTEKGKDVELRCDPISGHTALYWYRQSLGQGLEFLIYFQGNSAPDKSGLPSDRFSAERTGGSVSTLTIQRTQQEDSAVYLCASSGRVAEKLFFGSGTQLSVL.

V gene TRBV5-1 combines with J gene TRBJ2-7; D remains unclear. Germline V gives CDR1 SGHRS, CDR2 YFSETQ. The CDR3 sequence is 13 residues long. The V and J ends lost 1 base and 5 bases respectively, with 10 bases between them. The CDR3 reads CASSLTGSNEQYF. The CDR3 DNA reads TGCGCCAGCAGCTTGACCGGGTCAAACGAGCAGTACTTC.

V is TRBV2 and J is TRBJ1-5; TRBD1 matches 7 bases. J gave up 1 base and V 1 base, and 1 base lay outside the gene matches. In germline, CDR1 is SNHLY, CDR2 FYNNEI. CDR3 length equals 15 residues. CDR3 DNA: TGTGCCAGCAGTGAAGGACAGGGAAGCAATCAGCCCCAGCATTTT. It specifies CASSEGQGSNQPQHF.

The V gene is TRBV4-3, the J gene TRBJ2-7; weak D call: TRBD1 (5 bases). The CDR3 has 15 residues. V lost 3 bases to trimming and J lost 4 bases, with 16 bases between them. CDR1 and CDR2 (germline): LGHNA, YSLEER. Here the CDR3 reads CASSQGTGLLYEQYF. In nucleotides, the CDR3 is TGCGCCAGCAGCCAGGGTACAGGCCTTCTTTACGAGCAGTACTTC.

The rearrangement links TRBV7-2 to TRBJ2-5, with D hard to call. This CDR3 spans 14 amino acids. With 1 base removed from V and 1 base from J, the gap between germline ends came to 7 bases. Germline values: CDR1 SGHTA, CDR2 FQGNSA. The CDR3 spells CASSLGGSQETQYF. The CDR3 DNA is TGTGCCAGCAGCTTAGGTGGCAGCCAAGAGACCCAGTACTTC.

J is TRBJ1-3 and V is TRBV11-2; no definite D call. Germline V lookup: CDR1 SGHAT, CDR2 FQNNGV. The CDR3 contains 15 residues. Trimming took 5 bases from V and 1 from J, leaving 12 bases between them. The CDR3 region has the DNA TGTGCCAGCAGCCCCGCGTCGGTATCTGGAAACACCATATATTTT. It yields the protein CASSPASVSGNTIYF.

This chain uses TRBV19 with TRBJ2-3; perhaps TRBD2 as D (5 bases). This CDR3 spans 13 amino acids. Germline V gene data show CDR1 as LNHDA and CDR2 as SQIVND (reference sequence). V lost 4 bases to trimming and J lost 3 bases, with 8 bases between them. CDR3 in DNA: TGTGCCAGTAGTAGCGGGTATACAGATACGCAGTATTTT. This sequence encodes CASSSGYTDTQYF.

This chain links TRBV6-6 with TRBJ1-5; TRBD1 matches at 7 bases. Germline CDR1 MNHNY, CDR2 SVGAGI (reference sequence). This CDR3 contains 13 residues. Germline trimming cut 7 bases from V and 5 bases from J; bases unmatched to any gene: 5. The CDR3 coding sequence is TGTGCCAGCACCCGGACAGGCTATCAGCCCCAGCATTTT. Its protein product is CASTRTGYQPQHF.

The CDR3 DNA follows: TGTGCCAGCACAGGGATCCAAGAGACCCAGTACTTC. Its protein product is CASTGIQETQYF. The rearrangement joins TRBV6-1 to TRBJ2-5; TRBD1 is a possible D gene (5 bases). This CDR3 is built from 12 residues. Trimming cost V 7 bases and J 1 base, with 7 bases left between them. Germline V gene sequence: CDR1 MNHNS, CDR2 SASEGT.

This chain uses TRBV30 with TRBJ1-1, with a weak D call TRBD1 (6 bases). Trimming took 1 base from V and 3 from J, leaving 21 bases between them. Germline V gene lookup returns CDR1 GTSNPN and CDR2 SVGIG (reference sequence). The CDR3 totals 17 residues. CDR3 sequence: CAWSARLGRGIHTEAFF. CDR3 DNA sequence: TGTGCCTGGAGTGCGCGGTTAGGGAGGGGGATTCACACTGAAGCTTTCTTT.

CDR3 sequence reads: CAWSVGLASGEQYF. The CDR3 coding sequence is TGTGCCTGGAGTGTGGGGCTGGCTAGCGGGGAGCAGTACTTC. The chain employs TRBV30 and TRBJ2-7, with 8 bases fitting TRBD2. The ends lost 0 bases at V and 7 bases at J; junction bases unmatched: 8. Germline loops: CDR1 GTSNPN, CDR2 SVGIG (reference sequence). The CDR3 totals 14 residues.

The chain employs TRBV2 and TRBJ2-5, with 10 positions matching TRBD1. The germline V gene encodes CDR1 SNHLY and CDR2 FYNNEI. The trim removed 6 bases at V and 4 bases at J, leaving 8 bases unmatched. This CDR3 has 15 amino acids. DNA for the CDR3: TGTGCCAGCAGACGGACAGGGGGGGCGGGAGAGACCCAGTACTTC. Amino acid sequence: CASRRTGGAGETQYF.

This rearrangement joins TRBV29-1 to TRBJ1-5; no firm D call. Germline CDR1 is SQVTM and CDR2 is ANQGSEA. V was pared by 4 bases and J by 9 bases, with 16 bases between. CDR3 length equals 13 residues. CDR3 amino acids: CSVGEGVLMPQHF. The CDR3 DNA reads TGCAGCGTTGGCGAGGGAGTCCTTATGCCCCAGCATTTT.

The chain is built from TRBV30 and TRBJ1-1; a possible D gene is TRBD1 (6 bases). Per germline, CDR1 GTSNPN and CDR2 SVGIG (reference sequence). The V end lost 4 bases, the J end lost 1 base, and 10 bases lay between the germline ends. This CDR3 has 13 amino acids. The CDR3 DNA sequence: TGTGCCTGGAAAGGGGACAAGAACACTGAAGCTTTCTTT. As protein: CAWKGDKNTEAFF.

The CDR3 DNA is TGCGCCAGCAGCTTGGCGAGACAGGGTTCTTCTGGCTACACCTTC. The encoded protein is CASSLARQGSSGYTF. This chain connects TRBV5-1 to TRBJ1-2, with 7 bases matching TRBD1. The junction had 9 bases not matched to a gene; V was cut back by 0 bases and J by 7 bases. Germline V CDR1 and CDR2: SGHRS, YFSETQ. The length of the CDR3 is 15 residues. The full variable domain, rest sourced from reference TRBV5-1 and TRBJ1-2, is KAGVTQTPRYLIKTRGQQVTLSCSPISGHRSVSWYQQTPGQGLQFLFEYFSETQRNKGNFPGRFSGRQFSNSRSEMNVSTLELGDSALYLCASSLARQGSSGYTFGSGTRLTVV.

The gene calls are TRBV7-2 and TRBJ1-6; D is possibly TRBD1 (5 bases). In germline, CDR1 is SGHTA, CDR2 FQGNSA. V was clipped by 3 bases and J by 6 bases, with 9 bases between them. CDR3 length: 14 amino acids. CDR3 sequence: CASSFQGFNSPLHF. CDR3 nucleotides: TGTGCCAGCAGCTTTCAGGGTTTTAATTCACCCCTCCACTTT.

For the CDR3, the DNA is TGTGCCAGCAGCTTTGGTTGGCAGGGCACCGGCCGAGATACGCAGTATTTT. It codes for CASSFGWQGTGRDTQYF. This rearrangement joins TRBV5-6 to TRBJ2-3, with D possibly TRBD1 on 5 matching bases. The CDR3 runs to 17 residues. V gave up 2 bases and J gave up 5 bases, with 21 bases separating them. Germline lookup yields CDR1 SGHDT and CDR2 YYEEEE.

This clone was observed once. V is TRBV11-3 and J is TRBJ2-1; 11 bases line up with TRBD2. Trimming removed 3 bases from V and 7 bases from J; junction bases left unmatched: 5. Germline loops: CDR1 SGHNT, CDR2 YENEEA. CDR3 length: 15 amino acids. CDR3 nucleotide sequence: TGTGCCAGCAGCTTCAGGACTAGCGGGTTGAATGAGCAGTTCTTC. This sequence encodes CASSFRTSGLNEQFF.

The V and J genes are TRBV6-6 and TRBJ2-5; maybe TRBD2 (6 bases). V lost 2 bases and J 0 bases, leaving 13 bases between the germline ends. The CDR3 loop spans 16 amino acids. CDR1 and CDR2 from the germline V gene are MNHNY and SVGAGI (reference sequence). The CDR3 bases are TGTGCCAGCAGTTACGGGAGGTGGGGGAACCAAGAGACCCAGTACTTC. Encoded protein: CASSYGRWGNQETQYF.